Included here is one T cell receptor beta chain sequence, with context. Sequence at one end of the junction differs from germline and may be a read error. TCR beta cDNA was reverse-transcribed from about 500 ng of total RNA. The reaction used a constant-region primer and ProtoScript II reverse transcriptase. Each TCR beta library was derived from three nested multiplex PCR rounds that employed slightly modified ARM-PCR. TCRdb recomputed calls from the multiplex PCR reads with MiXCR, one row per CDR3 protein. The data contain some 190,000 distinct CDR3 sequences, over 45% of them singletons. Germline DNA was extracted alongside blood RNA, which was obtained from unsorted whole blood. This specimen comes from a study of tumor-infiltrating lymphocytes in primary liver carcinoma. Turning to the study itself: The five patients, who were men and women, ranged in age from 30 to 69 years. Between about 4.2 and 10 cm across, the tumors were all of stage T1-T3 N0M0.

The sample taken for sequencing was peripheral blood. The clonotype comes from a man aged 35-49 years with primary liver carcinoma and hepatitis B virus infection.

The CDR3 protein is CASSYWASTGELLF. As DNA, the CDR3 is TGTGCCAGCAGTTACTGGGCATCCACCGGGGAGCTGCTCTTT. V gene TRBV6-5 combines with J gene TRBJ2-2; the D gene is possibly TRBD2 (5 bases). Germline CDR1 MNHEY, CDR2 SVGAGI. The CDR3 extends over 14 amino acids.